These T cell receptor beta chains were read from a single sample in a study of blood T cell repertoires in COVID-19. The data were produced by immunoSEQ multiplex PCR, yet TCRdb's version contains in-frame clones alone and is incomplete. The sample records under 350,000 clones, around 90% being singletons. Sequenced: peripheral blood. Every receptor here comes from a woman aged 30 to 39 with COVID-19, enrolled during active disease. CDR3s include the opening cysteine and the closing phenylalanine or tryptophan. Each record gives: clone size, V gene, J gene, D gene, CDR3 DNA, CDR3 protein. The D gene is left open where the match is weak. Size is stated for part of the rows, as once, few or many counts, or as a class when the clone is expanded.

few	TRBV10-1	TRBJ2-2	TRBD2	TGCGCCAGCAGTGGAGATAGCGGGAGTTCGAACACCGGGGAGCTGTTTTTT	CASSGDSGSSNTGELFF
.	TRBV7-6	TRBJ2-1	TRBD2	TGTGCCAGCAGTCTAGCGGGGAGCTCCTACAATGAGCAGTTCTTC	CASSLAGSSYNEQFF
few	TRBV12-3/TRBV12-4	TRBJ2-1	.	TGTGCCAGCAGTCCAGGGGTCAATGAGCAGTTCTTC	CASSPGVNEQFF
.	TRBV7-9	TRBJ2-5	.	TGTGCCAGCAGCTTAGAACTAGGGGAGACCCAGTACTTC	CASSLELGETQYF
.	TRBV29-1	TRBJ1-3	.	TGCAGCGTCGGCCCGGACACCTCTGGAAACACCATATATTTT	CSVGPDTSGNTIYF
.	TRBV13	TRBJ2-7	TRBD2	TGTGCCAGCAGCAGACCCGGGACTAGCGGGACCTACGAGCAGTACTTC	CASSRPGTSGTYEQYF
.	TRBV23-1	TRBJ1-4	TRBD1	TGCGCCAGCAGTCCTGTGGGACAGGGCCCTAAAAAACTGTTTTTT	CASSPVGQGPKKLFF
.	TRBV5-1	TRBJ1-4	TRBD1	TGCGCCAGCAGCGAGACGCCGGGACAGGGGAATGAAAAACTGTTTTTT	CASSETPGQGNEKLFF
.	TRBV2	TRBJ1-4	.	TGTGCCAGCAGTGAAATCAAGATGGGACTTATGTTTGGGAAACTGTTTTTT	CASSEIKMGLMFGKLFF
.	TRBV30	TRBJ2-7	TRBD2	TGTGCCTGGACTAGCGGGACCGACTACGAGCAGTACTTC	CAWTSGTDYEQYF
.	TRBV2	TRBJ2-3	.	TGTGCCAGCAGTGAGAATAACGGGGAATCGGATACGCAGTATTTT	CASSENNGESDTQYF
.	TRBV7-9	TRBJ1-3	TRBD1	TGTGCCAGCAGCTTCCCGCTAGGTGGACAGGAACGCTCTGGAAACACCATATATTTT	CASSFPLGGQERSGNTIYF
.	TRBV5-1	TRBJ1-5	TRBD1	TGCGCCAGCAGCCCGACAGGGCTCAATCAGCCCCAGCATTTT	CASSPTGLNQPQHF